The 5 T cell receptor beta chains below were found in one sample sequenced in a study of blood T cell repertoires in COVID-19. Clones were read by immunoSEQ multiplex PCR, and TCRdb kept only the in-frame ones, dropping some. The sample includes about 130,000 clones, 84% of them seen just once. The sample comprised peripheral blood. The receptors here all came from a woman aged 55-70 years with acute or convalescent COVID-19.

The CDR3 bases are TGTGCCAGCAGTATCCTGGGACAGGGTTTTAGGAATGAGCAGTTCTTC. It specifies CASSILGQGFRNEQFF. The chain carries TRBV6-2 or TRBV6-3 and TRBJ2-1; 9 nucleotides line up with TRBD1. This CDR3 is 16 amino acids long. The trim removed 5 bases at V and 7 bases at J, leaving 12 bases unmatched. Germline V gene lookup returns CDR1 MNHEY and CDR2 SVGEGT.

This clone was recorded once. The chain is built from TRBV7-2 and TRBJ1-1; D possibly corresponds to TRBD1 (5 bases). V was clipped by 5 bases and J by 5 bases, with 18 bases between them. Germline lookup yields CDR1 SGHTA and CDR2 FQGNSA. The CDR3 length is 15 residues. The CDR3 here is CASSPVGGVGTEAFF. The CDR3 DNA reads as TGTGCCAGCAGCCCCGTGGGGGGAGTAGGAACTGAAGCTTTCTTT.

This chain joins TRBV2 and TRBJ1-5; perhaps TRBD1 as D (5 bases). Trimming took off 4 bases at V and 6 bases at J, with 10 bases between the two ends. The CDR3 has 13 residues. From germline, CDR1 is SNHLY and CDR2 FYNNEI. CDR3 sequence reads: CASSVGTVQPQHF. In DNA form, the CDR3 reads TGTGCCAGCAGTGTGGGGACTGTTCAGCCCCAGCATTTT. Full variable domain (missing parts from reference TRBV2 and TRBJ1-5): EPEVTQTPSHQVTQMGQEVILRCVPISNHLYFYWYRQILGQKVEFLVSFYNNEISEKSEIFDDQFSVERPDGSNFTLKIRSTKLEDSAMYFCASSVGTVQPQHFGDGTRLSIL.

The rearrangement uses TRBV5-1 and TRBJ2-6; 10 bases match TRBD1. Germline V gene sequence: CDR1 SGHRS, CDR2 YFSETQ. The CDR3 has 18 residues. V gave up 2 bases and J gave up 2 bases; unmatched junction bases: 7. For the CDR3, the DNA is TGCGCCAGCAGCTTAAATCCGGGACAGGGGACTGGGGCCAACGTCCTGACTTTC. Translating it yields CASSLNPGQGTGANVLTF. The variable domain in full, with the rest retrieved from reference TRBV5-1 and TRBJ2-6, is KAGVTQTPRYLIKTRGQQVTLSCSPISGHRSVSWYQQTPGQGLQFLFEYFSETQRNKGNFPGRFSGRQFSNSRSEMNVSTLELGDSALYLCASSLNPGQGTGANVLTFGAGSRLTVL.

CDR3 in amino acids: CASSQVPGRLAGSGDTQYF. CDR3 nucleotide sequence: TGCGCCAGCAGCCAAGTCCCGGGGAGACTAGCGGGTTCAGGGGATACGCAGTATTTT. J is TRBJ2-3 and V is TRBV4-1, with 10 bases fitting TRBD2. The CDR3 sequence is 19 residues long. Trimming at V came to 1 base and at J to 6 bases, leaving 16 bases not matched to a gene. CDR1 MGHRA and CDR2 YSYEKL come from the germline V gene.